Below are 26 T cell receptor beta chains sequenced from a single sample in a study of T cell repertoires in cytomegalovirus infection. Via MiXCR, TCRdb re-called the reads, giving one row per CDR3 protein. The sample includes more than 150,000 distinct CDR3 sequences, 28% seen only once; the top ten take 30% to 40%. Material: PBMCs. The receptors originated from a human donor in good health (CMV status not recorded). Some clones in this sample may be carry-over from other donors' samples.

This clonotype was observed at least ten times. The chain couples TRBV7-2 to TRBJ1-5, with D possibly being TRBD1 (5 bases). V gave up 6 bases and J gave up 9 bases, with 12 bases separating them. Germline V gene data show CDR1 as SGHTA and CDR2 as FQGNSA. This CDR3 comprises 12 residues. The CDR3 sequence is CASRQAWGPQHF. The CDR3 DNA follows: TGTGCCAGCAGACAGGCTTGGGGGCCCCAGCATTTT.

This clonotype showed up just a few times. The V and J genes are TRBV12-5 and TRBJ2-7; TRBD2 is a possible D gene (6 bases). Germline values: CDR1 LGHNT, CDR2 FRNRAP. V lost 0 bases to trimming and J lost 1 base, with 13 bases between them. The CDR3 has 16 amino acids. CDR3 in DNA: TGTGCTAGTGGTTTGGTAAGGGCGGGACCATCCTACGAGCAGTACTTC. Its protein is CASGLVRAGPSYEQYF.

This clonotype was detected many times. J is TRBJ1-1 and V is TRBV7-6, with D uncertain. The CDR3 has 13 amino acids. The V gene's germline CDR1 is SGHVS and CDR2 FNYEAQ. V lost 6 bases to trimming and J lost 1 base, with 9 bases between them. CDR3 nucleotide sequence: TGTGCCAGCAGGTTCCGGGAGAACACTGAAGCTTTCTTT. It encodes CASRFRENTEAFF. Full variable domain (remainder filled in from reference TRBV7-6 and TRBJ1-1): GAGVSQSPRYKVTKRGQDVALRCDPISGHVSLYWYRQALGQGPEFLTYFNYEAQQDKSGLPNDRFSAERPEGSISTLTIQRTEQRDSAMYRCASRFRENTEAFFGQGTRLTVV.

Here the CDR3 DNA reads TGTGCCACCAGCAGCCTCTTCTTGGGACAGGGGGCCGGGGAGCTGTTTTTT. It codes for CATSSLFLGQGAGELFF. The gene calls are TRBV15 and TRBJ2-2; TRBD1 matches 11 bases. Losses at the gene ends were 3 bases for V and 6 bases for J; bases not matched to a gene: 9. This CDR3 contains 17 residues. Germline CDR1 LNHNV, CDR2 YYDKDF (reference sequence).

This clonotype occurred a few times. V is TRBV2 and J is TRBJ1-5; tentative D call: TRBD1 (5 bases). Deletions cut 7 bases from V and 0 bases from J, with 13 bases between. This CDR3 is built from 15 residues. Germline CDR1 reads SNHLY; CDR2 reads FYNNEI. Here the CDR3 reads CASTRQPDSNQPQHF. In nucleotides, the CDR3 is TGTGCCAGCACCAGACAGCCCGATAGCAATCAGCCCCAGCATTTT.

This clonotype occurred a few times. The chain couples TRBV7-8 to TRBJ2-3, with 14 positions matching TRBD2. J gave up 5 bases and V 8 bases, and 18 bases lay outside the gene matches. Germline V lookup: CDR1 SGHVS, CDR2 FQNEAQ. The CDR3 is 19 residues long. The CDR3 sequence is CASAPGLAGARKRGDTQYF. As DNA, the CDR3 is TGTGCCAGCGCACCGGGACTAGCGGGGGCCCGGAAGAGGGGAGATACGCAGTATTTT.

This chain connects TRBV7-2 to TRBJ1-1; no firm D call. Germline CDR1 SGHTA, CDR2 FQGNSA. Trimming removed 2 bases from V and 2 bases from J, with 6 bases in between. The length of the CDR3 is 13 residues. CDR3 sequence (DNA): TGTGCCAGCAGCTTATTCAGTAACACTGAAGCTTTCTTT. Translation: CASSLFSNTEAFF.

V gene TRBV12-3 or TRBV12-4 combines with J gene TRBJ2-1; D uncertain. There are 13 residues in the CDR3. V was pared by 1 base and J by 8 bases, with 9 bases between. CDR3: CASSLGVKDEQFF. For the CDR3, the DNA is TGTGCCAGCAGTTTAGGGGTAAAGGATGAGCAGTTCTTC.

The table lists this clonotype with a few counts. This chain joins TRBV10-3 and TRBJ2-7; D is possibly TRBD2 (6 bases). The germline V and J ends were trimmed by 6 bases and 5 bases, with 14 bases remaining between them. The CDR3 has 13 amino acids. CDR1 is ENHRY, CDR2 SYGVKD, per germline. DNA for the CDR3: TGTGCCATCAGGGGGACTGAAAGGGACGAGCAGTACTTC. Amino acid sequence: CAIRGTERDEQYF.

This clonotype was recorded once. The chain uses TRBV14 and TRBJ2-3; 7 nucleotides match TRBD1. The V gene's germline CDR1 is SGHDN and CDR2 FVKESK. Trimming removed 0 bases from V and 1 base from J; junction bases left unmatched: 13. CDR3 size: 19 residues. The CDR3 region has the DNA TGTGCCAGCAGCCAAGACCTAACACAGGGGAGAAGAGGCACAGATACGCAGTATTTT. Protein sequence: CASSQDLTQGRRGTDTQYF.

The genes are TRBV5-6 and TRBJ2-5; 12 nucleotides align to TRBD2. The CDR3 runs 17 residues. J was trimmed by 5 bases and V by 6 bases; bases with no gene match: 14. In germline, CDR1 is SGHDT, CDR2 YYEEEE. The DNA of the CDR3 is TGTGCCAGCACCCTTGGTCTACTAGCGGGGGGTCAGGAGACCCAGTACTTC. Its protein is CASTLGLLAGGQETQYF.

The J gene is TRBJ2-5, the V gene TRBV7-2, with 15 nucleotides matching TRBD2. After removal of 4 bases from V and 7 bases from J, the junction contained 4 bases not matched to a gene. The length of the CDR3 is 15 residues. Germline V gene lookup returns CDR1 SGHTA and CDR2 FQGNSA. CDR3 bases: TGTGCCAGCAGCTCTGGACTAGCGGGGGGGGGGACCCAGTACTTC. Translating gives CASSSGLAGGGTQYF.

This clonotype appeared once. The chain carries TRBV6-1 and TRBJ2-1, with D uncertain. V lost 4 bases and J 8 bases, leaving 21 bases between the germline ends. CDR1 and CDR2 from the germline V gene are MNHNS and SASEGT. The CDR3 runs 16 residues. The DNA for the CDR3 is TGTGCCAGCAGTGCGACCGCGGCAGCACAATACTATGAGCAGTTCTTC. The encoded protein is CASSATAAAQYYEQFF.

The gene calls are TRBV6-1 and TRBJ1-1, with 8 nucleotides matching TRBD1. Germline lookup yields CDR1 MNHNS and CDR2 SASEGT. This CDR3 is built from 11 residues. The J segment lost 6 bases and the V segment lost 7 bases, leaving 1 base of the junction unmatched. The CDR3 DNA reads TGTGCCAGCAAGACAGGGGCTGAAGCTTTCTTT. It is translated as CASKTGAEAFF.

The chain couples TRBV7-2 to TRBJ1-2, with D tentatively TRBD1 (5 bases). The CDR3 is made up of 15 amino acids. The germline V gene encodes CDR1 SGHTA and CDR2 FQGNSA. Trimming took 5 bases from V and 8 from J, leaving 21 bases between them. The CDR3: CASSRREGLGRGYTF. CDR3 DNA: TGTGCCAGCAGCCGGAGAGAGGGGCTAGGAAGAGGCTACACCTTC.

This clonotype showed up many times. The chain couples TRBV7-8 to TRBJ2-1; 11 bases match TRBD2. The length of the CDR3 is 16 residues. Per the germline V gene, CDR1 is SGHVS and CDR2 is FQNEAQ. V trimming: 5 bases; J trimming: 10 bases; junction bases outside the gene matches: 13. CDR3 in DNA: TGTGCCAGCAGCGGACTGGTAGCGGGGGGGGTCAGCGAGCAGTTCTTC. This sequence encodes CASSGLVAGGVSEQFF.

This clonotype came up once. CDR3 bases: TGTGCCAGCAGTGAACCAGCGGGGGGCGGAGGCTATGGCTACACCTTC. This encodes CASSEPAGGGGYGYTF. The chain has TRBV25-1 and TRBJ1-2, with a tentative D call TRBD1 (6 bases). Germline lookup yields CDR1 MGHDK and CDR2 SYGVNS. V lost 2 bases and J 4 bases, leaving 17 bases between the germline ends. The CDR3 consists of 16 residues.

A few counts support this clonotype. This rearrangement joins TRBV7-6 to TRBJ2-5; perhaps TRBD2 as D (5 bases). CDR1 and CDR2 (germline): SGHVS, FNYEAQ. V lost 3 bases and J lost 2, with 10 bases in between. This CDR3 has 14 residues. The CDR3, as DNA: TGTGCCAGCAGCTTTAGCGCCGGGCAAGAGACCCAGTACTTC. This sequence encodes CASSFSAGQETQYF.

The chain is built from TRBV7-9 and TRBJ1-4; 8 positions agree with TRBD1. V lost 5 bases and J lost 7; bases outside the gene matches: 6. CDR1 and CDR2 (germline): SEHNR, FQNEAQ (reference sequence). The CDR3 sequence is 14 residues long. CDR3 in amino acids: CASSMDRVPEKLFF. CDR3 in DNA: TGTGCCAGCAGCATGGACAGGGTGCCTGAAAAACTGTTTTTT.

A word on this clonotype: A read error may explain this, as a much larger clone is one base away. The chain couples TRBV7-4 to TRBJ1-1; D not resolved. The germline V gene encodes CDR1 SGHVT and CDR2 SQSDAQ. The CDR3 extends over 12 amino acids. CDR3 bases: TGTGCCAGCAACTTAGGGCAGGAGAAAGCTTTCTTT. It codes for CASNLGQEKAFF.

There are a few counts of this clonotype. The chain joins TRBV10-3 to TRBJ2-1; maybe TRBD2 (5 bases). Trimming pared 4 bases from V and 9 bases from J, leaving 19 bases between. The germline V gene encodes CDR1 ENHRY and CDR2 SYGVKD. The CDR3 extends over 15 amino acids. The CDR3 DNA sequence: TGTGCCATCAGTGGCACATTATCGACTCGGGGTGAGCAGTTCTTC. Its protein product is CAISGTLSTRGEQFF.

J is TRBJ1-2 and V is TRBV28; the D is unclear. The CDR3 has 13 amino acids. The V end was cut by 1 base, the J end by 4 bases, with 7 bases between. The V gene's germline CDR1 is MDHEN and CDR2 SYDVKM. Here the CDR3 DNA reads TGTGCCAGCAGTTTATCGGCGGTCTATGGCTACACCTTC. The encoded protein is CASSLSAVYGYTF.

V and J are TRBV20-1 and TRBJ1-2, with a weak D call TRBD1 (6 bases). The germline V and J ends were trimmed by 4 bases and 1 base, with 10 bases remaining between them. Looked up from germline, CDR1 is DFQATT and CDR2 is SNEGSKA (reference sequence). The CDR3 extends over 13 amino acids. DNA of the CDR3: TGCAGTGCTACCGGGACAAGTAACTATGGCTACACCTTC. It encodes CSATGTSNYGYTF.

The chain has TRBV7-6 and TRBJ1-5; possibly TRBD1 for D (5 bases). Trimming pared 6 bases from V and 3 bases from J, leaving 12 bases between. CDR3 length: 14 amino acids. Germline V gene sequence: CDR1 SGHVS, CDR2 FNYEAQ. This CDR3 is CASSFQGDNQPQHF. CDR3 bases: TGTGCCAGCAGTTTTCAGGGTGACAATCAGCCCCAGCATTTT.

J is TRBJ2-7 and V is TRBV11-2; D tentatively fits TRBD1 or TRBD2 (6 bases each). Trimming removed 5 bases at V and 0 bases at J, with 14 bases between. The CDR3 is made up of 15 amino acids. CDR1 and CDR2 from the germline V gene are SGHAT and FQNNGV. The CDR3 region has the DNA TGTGCCAGCAGCCCCCGGGGGCCCGGCTCCTACGAGCAGTACTTC. Encoded protein: CASSPRGPGSYEQYF.

V gene TRBV7-2 combines with J gene TRBJ2-7; TRBD1 aligns across 8 bases. The CDR3 consists of 16 residues. Unmatched junction bases numbered 10, after V lost 5 bases and J lost 1 base. Germline lookup yields CDR1 SGHTA and CDR2 FQGNSA. Written as DNA, the CDR3 is TGTGCCAGCAGCCCAGGGGGCGGACAGGGATCCTACGAGCAGTACTTC. Protein product: CASSPGGGQGSYEQYF. Together with reference TRBV7-2 and TRBJ2-7, the CDR3 gives the full variable domain: GAGVSQSPSNKVTEKGKDVELRCDPISGHTALYWYRQSLGQGLEFLIYFQGNSAPDKSGLPSDRFSAERTGGSVSTLTIQRTQQEDSAVYLCASSPGGGQGSYEQYFGPGTRLTVT.